This record concerns one T cell receptor (beta chain) sequence. The data were obtained in a study of T cell responses to AZD1222 COVID-19 vaccine. Profiling relied on immunoSEQ multiplex PCR, and the TCRdb table lists in-frame clones only, not all of them. The data contain over 90,000 clones, 75% to 90% of them singletons. The TCR comes from an adult in good health. The source was peripheral blood, collected on day 0 of AZD1222 vaccination.

The CDR3: CASSLDDPFVYGYTF. CDR3 in DNA: TGCGCCAGCAGCTTGGATGACCCCTTTGTCTATGGCTACACCTTC. The chain couples TRBV5-1 to TRBJ1-2; no clear D. The germline V gene has CDR1 SGHRS and CDR2 YFSETQ. This CDR3 is 15 amino acids long. With 0 bases removed from V and 4 bases from J, the gap between germline ends came to 13 bases.